These 14 T cell receptor beta chains share one sample of origin, sequenced in a study of blood T cell repertoires in COVID-19. Generated by immunoSEQ multiplex PCR, the TCRdb table keeps only in-frame clones and is missing some. The table shows a few hundred thousand clones, with 80% to 90% occurring only once. Sequenced: peripheral blood. These receptors originate from a woman aged 50 to 60 with acute or convalescent COVID-19.

This rearrangement joins TRBV15 to TRBJ2-6; D call uncertain. Germline V gene sequence: CDR1 LNHNV, CDR2 YYDKDF (reference sequence). This CDR3 has 15 amino acids. Trimming cost V 2 bases and J 0 bases, with 5 bases left between them. The CDR3 here is CATSRILSGANVLTF. In nucleotides, the CDR3 is TGTGCCACCAGCAGAATCCTCTCTGGGGCCAACGTCCTGACTTTC.

The rearrangement joins TRBV6-5 to TRBJ1-2; tentatively, D is TRBD1 (6 bases). Germline values: CDR1 MNHEY, CDR2 SVGAGI. With 6 bases removed from V and 11 bases from J, the gap between germline ends came to 16 bases. This CDR3 has 12 amino acids. The chain's CDR3 is CASRRSGQGYTF. CDR3 in DNA: TGTGCCAGCAGAAGATCAGGCCAGGGGTACACCTTC.

The rearrangement uses TRBV5-1 and TRBJ1-1; D is unclear. Germline CDR1 is SGHRS and CDR2 is YFSETQ. V shed 1 base and J shed 4 bases, with 8 bases lying between them. The length of the CDR3 is 13 residues. The CDR3 DNA reads TGCGCCAGCAGCTTGTACGGGATCACTGAAGCTTTCTTT. It yields the protein CASSLYGITEAFF.

The chain couples TRBV19 to TRBJ2-3; no reliable D call. CDR1 and CDR2 from the germline V gene are LNHDA and SQIVND (reference sequence). V was cut by 9 bases and J by 2 bases, with 15 bases left in between. This CDR3 is built from 14 residues. This CDR3 reads CASGLTAFTDTQYF. The CDR3 bases are TGTGCCAGCGGCTTGACTGCCTTCACAGATACGCAGTATTTT.

The chain employs TRBV11-3 and TRBJ2-1, with D maybe TRBD1 (6 bases). This CDR3 has 14 amino acids. Germline V CDR1 and CDR2: SGHNT, YENEEA. The V end lost 3 bases, the J end lost 3 bases, and 9 bases lay between the germline ends. In DNA, the CDR3 is TGTGCCAGCAGCTTCCGGGACATCTACAATGAGCAGTTCTTC. As protein: CASSFRDIYNEQFF. Combining the CDR3 with reference TRBV11-3 and TRBJ2-1 gives the whole variable domain EAGVVQSPRYKIIEKKQPVAFWCNPISGHNTLYWYLQNLGQGPELLIRYENEEAVDDSQLPKDRFSAERLKGVDSTLKIQPAELGDSAVYLCASSFRDIYNEQFFGPGTRLTVL.

The chain links TRBV7-8 to TRBJ1-5; D uncertain. CDR1 is SGHVS and CDR2 is FQNEAQ in the germline V gene. The CDR3 runs to 14 residues. Trimming took 9 bases from V and 5 from J, leaving 17 bases between them. CDR3 DNA: TGTGCCAGTGCTGACTCGCGAGCGGATCAGCCCCAGCATTTT. Protein sequence: CASADSRADQPQHF.

The chain recombines TRBV14 with TRBJ1-1, with 7 bases identical to TRBD1. Germline V CDR1 and CDR2: SGHDN, FVKESK. J gave up 3 bases and V 6 bases, and 7 bases lay outside the gene matches. There are 14 residues in the CDR3. This CDR3 is CASSAQGGYTEAFF. The CDR3 bases are TGTGCCAGCAGTGCGCAGGGGGGATACACTGAAGCTTTCTTT.

J is TRBJ1-1 and V is TRBV5-1, with 7 bases fitting TRBD1. The CDR3 has 14 residues. V lost 3 bases to trimming and J lost 1 base; unmatched junction nucleotides: 3. Germline values: CDR1 SGHRS, CDR2 YFSETQ. This CDR3 reads CASSWGQRNTEAFF. Here the CDR3 DNA reads TGCGCCAGCAGCTGGGGACAGAGGAACACTGAAGCTTTCTTT.

The chain carries TRBV6-1 and TRBJ2-7; TRBD2 agrees at 7 bases. Germline V gene lookup returns CDR1 MNHNS and CDR2 SASEGT. CDR3 length: 14 amino acids. Losses at the gene ends were 3 bases for V and 2 bases for J; bases not matched to a gene: 4. CDR3 DNA sequence: TGTGCCAGCAGTGACGGGACTAAAGCCTACGAGCAGTACTTC. Amino acids: CASSDGTKAYEQYF.

The rearrangement joins TRBV2 to TRBJ2-7; D perhaps matches TRBD1 (5 bases). The V gene's germline CDR1 is SNHLY and CDR2 FYNNEI. The germline V and J ends were trimmed by 6 bases and 3 bases, with 9 bases remaining between them. The CDR3 length is 12 residues. The DNA for the CDR3 is TGTGCCAGCAGCGACAGTTACTACGAGCAGTACTTC. Encoded protein: CASSDSYYEQYF.

The gene calls are TRBV5-3 and TRBJ2-7; 9 bases line up with TRBD1. TRBV5-3 is noted as an ORF with a role that remains uncertain. This CDR3 comprises 14 residues. V shed 7 bases and J 5 bases; nucleotides not matched to a gene: 10. CDR3 nucleotide sequence: TGTGCCAGAGACCCCCGGGACAGGGAAAACGAGCAGTACTTC. Its protein product is CARDPRDRENEQYF.

V gene TRBV19 combines with J gene TRBJ1-2; 8 nucleotides align to TRBD1. The V and J ends lost 3 bases and 3 bases, in that order; junction bases with no gene match: 9. The CDR3 runs to 16 residues. From germline, CDR1 is LNHDA and CDR2 SQIVND (reference sequence). The CDR3 bases are TGTGCCAGTAGTATGGTTGGGACAGGCAATTACTATGGCTACACCTTC. It codes for CASSMVGTGNYYGYTF.

V is TRBV5-1 and J is TRBJ2-3; 11 bases fit TRBD2. The V segment lost 0 bases and the J segment 4 bases; nucleotides outside the gene matches: 1. Looked up from germline, CDR1 is SGHRS and CDR2 is YFSETQ. This CDR3 comprises 15 residues. The CDR3 bases are TGCGCCAGCAGCTTGGGTAGCGGGGGGGCAGATACGCAGTATTTT. It encodes CASSLGSGGADTQYF.

This chain uses TRBV6-6 with TRBJ2-3; 12 nucleotides line up with TRBD1. V shed 6 bases and J 4 bases; nucleotides not matched to a gene: 5. Per the germline V gene, CDR1 is MNHNY and CDR2 is SVGAGI (reference sequence). The CDR3 contains 15 residues. CDR3 nucleotide sequence: TGTGCCAGCAGGGGAGGGACAGGGGGCTCAGATACGCAGTATTTT. Protein product: CASRGGTGGSDTQYF.